This TCR beta chain was recovered during a study of blood T cell repertoires in COVID-19. Across the whole study: Nucleic acid was either cDNA or gDNA, and it came from T cells, B-cell-depleted T cells, or PBMCs.

The authors' processing: Reference gene primer amplification gave estimated nucleated cell counts. TCRdb's table, derived via immunoSEQ multiplex PCR, lists solely in-frame clones and lacks some. The V and J calls and clone size were taken over from that table, and D and trimming were inferred from the DNA. There are about 440,000 clones in the sample; around 90% occur only once, and almost 2% lies in the top ten. Participant ages covered roughly 18 to 90 years across about 22 US areas. Participant-given clinical history determined each cohort assignment. The sequenced material came from PBMCs or T cells enriched from blood (not recorded which). This TCR came from a woman between 18 and 29 years old with acute COVID-19.

CDR3 in amino acids: CASSLAGQETYEQYF. In DNA, the CDR3 is TGTGCCAGCAGCTTGGCGGGACAGGAGACCTACGAGCAGTACTTC. V gene TRBV5-4 combines with J gene TRBJ2-7; TRBD1 aligns across 8 bases. Germline V CDR1 and CDR2: SGHNT, YYREEE (reference sequence). Trimming took 0 bases from V and 2 from J; bases not matched to a gene: 4. This CDR3 has 15 amino acids.